This T cell receptor (beta chain) appears in the sequencing data of a study of brain T cells in children with intractable seizures. Notes on the study in general: HCMV serostatus was not known, and viral specificity came from CDR3 similarity only.

On this clone itself: Antigen specificity is unknown.

The V and J ends lost 2 bases and 7 bases respectively, with 14 bases between them. The length of the CDR3 is 14 residues. From germline, CDR1 is MNHEY and CDR2 SVGAGI. Profiled with immunoSEQ multiplex PCR; TCRdb holds only in-frame clones, not every one. The sample consists of 50,000 to 75,000 clones, 95% to 96% of them appearing once. The sequence was collected from a boy in the first two years of life with focal cortical dysplasia and intractable seizures. V gene TRBV6-5 combines with J gene TRBJ1-2; maybe TRBD1 (5 bases). Sequences were derived from peripheral blood, sampled at surgery. The CDR3 sequence is CASSYLSRVGGYTF. The CDR3, as DNA: TGTGCCAGCAGTTACCTATCCAGGGTGGGTGGCTACACCTTC.